The following is a T cell receptor beta chain sequence with its context. The V end was cut by 0 bases, the J end by 4 bases, with 5 bases between. The CDR3 contains 13 residues. CDR1 is SGHNT, CDR2 YYREEE, per germline (reference sequence). This sample is part of a study of blood T cell repertoires in COVID-19. Study-level information: Nucleic acid was either cDNA or gDNA, and it came from T cells, B-cell-depleted T cells, or PBMCs.

Everyone who took part was about 18 to 90 years old, and they came from about 25 US areas. Researchers sorted participants into cohorts using their self-reported clinical history. Original analysis: Estimation of nucleated cell counts relied on the amplification of reference gene primers. Using immunoSEQ multiplex PCR, the repertoire was profiled, and TCRdb retains in-frame clones only, with some absent. That table furnishes V, J and clone size, whereas the DNA furnished D and trimming. Among 200,000 to 250,000 clones listed, 75% to 90% were seen once. The sequence was obtained from a woman in her thirties or forties with acute COVID-19. The sample consisted of PBMCs or T cells enriched from blood (not recorded which). The rearrangement joins TRBV5-4 to TRBJ1-3; possible D gene TRBD1, 5 bases. The CDR3 nucleotides read TGTGCCAGCAGCTTGGGGGGCGGAAACACCATATATTTT. It encodes CASSLGGGNTIYF.